Below, 27 T cell receptor beta chains from the same sample are listed, as sequenced in a study of neurological immune-mediated disorders (dated by TCRdb to 2018 to 2020). The library was obtained by 5' RACE. Sequenced on an Illumina HiSeq 2500. TCRdb trimmed public reads at Q25 via fastp, called clones via MiXCR and kept in-frame beta chains. CDR3 protein sequences are deduplicated, and each keeps its most common genes and DNA. A total of over 45,000 distinct CDR3 sequences appear in this sample, approximately 6.2% of them only once. The ten largest clones add up to roughly 1.5% of the sample. Material: CD4+ T cells from blood. The receptors originated from a woman in her late teens or twenties with multiple sclerosis.

This clonotype appeared many times. V and J are TRBV12-3 or TRBV12-4 and TRBJ2-2; TRBD1 matches at 12 bases. V lost 3 bases and J lost 1; bases outside the gene matches: 6. The CDR3 spans 18 residues. Here the CDR3 DNA reads TGTGCCAGCAGTTTCGGGACAGGGGGCGCCGGGAACACCGGGGAGCTGTTTTTT. This encodes CASSFGTGGAGNTGELFF.

This clonotype was observed many times. V gene TRBV5-5 combines with J gene TRBJ1-2; no clear D. The length of the CDR3 is 13 residues. Germline V gives CDR1 SGHKS, CDR2 YYEKEE (reference sequence). Trimming took 0 bases from V and 3 from J, leaving 6 bases between them. In nucleotides, the CDR3 is TGTGCCAGCAGCTTGGGGGCAGACTATGGCTACACCTTC. Translated: CASSLGADYGYTF.

This clonotype was detected ten times or more. The chain joins TRBV5-5 to TRBJ2-7; D might be TRBD1 or TRBD2, each matching 5 bases. Germline assignment: CDR1 SGHKS and CDR2 YYEKEE (reference sequence). V lost 0 bases to trimming and J lost 9 bases, with 25 bases between them. This CDR3 is built from 17 residues. In DNA, the CDR3 is TGTGCCAGCAGCTTGGATCCACAGGTCAATCCGGGAAGGAGGCAGTACTTC. Protein sequence: CASSLDPQVNPGRRQYF. The whole variable domain, filled in from reference TRBV5-5 and TRBJ2-7, reads DAGVTQSPTHLIKTRGQQVTLRCSPISGHKSVSWYQQVLGQGPQFIFQYYEKEERGRGNFPDRFSARQFPNYSSELNVNALLLGDSALYLCASSLDPQVNPGRRQYFGPGTRLTVT.

This clonotype has only a few counts. The V call is TRBV5-6, the J call TRBJ2-7; 7 bases are shared with TRBD1. Trimming cost V 7 bases and J 6 bases; bases outside gene matches: 7. The CDR3 length is 12 residues. The germline gives CDR1 SGHDT, CDR2 YYEEEE. This CDR3 is CASATGLGEQYF. The CDR3 bases are TGTGCCAGCGCGACAGGGTTAGGCGAGCAGTACTTC.

This clonotype appeared many times. V is TRBV10-3 and J is TRBJ1-1; D is uncertain. V lost 4 bases to trimming and J lost 3 bases, with 9 bases between them. The V gene's germline CDR1 is ENHRY and CDR2 SYGVKD. This CDR3 comprises 13 residues. In DNA form, the CDR3 reads TGTGCCATCAGTGTTAAGAGGGACACTGAAGCTTTCTTT. This translates into CAISVKRDTEAFF.

This clonotype was seen a few times. V is TRBV18 and J is TRBJ2-7; D unclear. V lost 2 bases and J lost 0, with 5 bases in between. This CDR3 comprises 13 residues. CDR1 is KGHSH, CDR2 LQKENI, per germline. CDR3 sequence: CASSPGLSYEQYF. The CDR3 DNA reads TGTGCCAGCTCACCAGGCCTCTCCTACGAGCAGTACTTC.

This clonotype was seen a single time. The chain has TRBV14 and TRBJ2-1; weak D call: TRBD2 (5 bases). The CDR3 is 14 amino acids. Per the germline V gene, CDR1 is SGHDN and CDR2 is FVKESK. V was cut by 4 bases and J by 8 bases, with 15 bases left in between. This chain's CDR3 is CASSLQMGSDEQFF. In nucleotides, the CDR3 is TGTGCCAGCAGCCTGCAGATGGGGAGCGATGAGCAGTTCTTC.

The sample holds many counts of this clonotype. This chain uses TRBV15 with TRBJ2-7; TRBD2 aligns across 7 bases. Unmatched junction bases numbered 14, after V lost 0 bases and J lost 6 bases. Germline V CDR1 and CDR2: LNHNV, YYDKDF (reference sequence). The CDR3 runs to 17 residues. The CDR3 DNA reads TGTGCCACCAGCAGAGATTTCCTTATTAGCGGGCCGATCGAGCAGTACGTC. Translated: CATSRDFLISGPIEQYV.

This clonotype has ten or more counts. J is TRBJ1-2 and V is TRBV7-2; TRBD1 matches 9 bases. The CDR3 totals 15 residues. CDR1 and CDR2 from the germline V gene are SGHTA and FQGNSA. V was pared by 7 bases and J by 7 bases, with 13 bases of the junction left unmatched. Here the CDR3 DNA reads TGTGCCAGCACCTGGAAAACGGGACAGGGTGGTGGCTACACCTTC. Amino acid sequence: CASTWKTGQGGGYTF.

This clonotype was seen repeatedly, ten times or more. This chain links TRBV20-1 with TRBJ2-5, with D possibly TRBD2 on 6 matching bases. Germline V gene sequence: CDR1 DFQATT, CDR2 SNEGSKA (reference sequence). Trimming removed 0 bases at V and 1 base at J, with 15 bases between. CDR3 length equals 16 residues. CDR3 in amino acids: CSARDLTEGVQETQYF. The DNA of the CDR3 is TGCAGTGCTAGAGATTTGACGGAGGGAGTCCAAGAGACCCAGTACTTC.

This clonotype was recorded many times. The J gene is TRBJ1-4, the V gene TRBV5-1; D remains ambiguous. The V gene lost 4 bases and the J gene lost 4 bases, with 8 bases spanning the gap. The CDR3 spans 13 residues. Germline V gene sequence: CDR1 SGHRS, CDR2 YFSETQ. The CDR3 DNA is TGCGCCAGCAGCCGGAGGGTTAATGAAAAACTGTTTTTT. It translates to CASSRRVNEKLFF.

This clonotype has more than one count but fewer than ten. The chain is built from TRBV10-3 and TRBJ2-2; 8 nucleotides line up with TRBD2. From germline, CDR1 is ENHRY and CDR2 SYGVKD. V trimming: 7 bases; J trimming: 6 bases; junction bases outside the gene matches: 7. CDR3 length: 14 residues. The CDR3 region is CAIKSATSAGELFF. CDR3 bases: TGTGCCATCAAGTCGGCGACTAGCGCCGGGGAGCTGTTTTTT.

This clonotype was counted at least ten times. The CDR3 nucleotides read TGTGCCAGCAGTATCCTTACCCCCACCTCTGGAAACACCATATATTTT. It codes for CASSILTPTSGNTIYF. This chain joins TRBV28 and TRBJ1-3; no reliable D call. The ends were cut back, 5 bases at V and 0 bases at J, with 14 bases in the middle. Looked up from germline, CDR1 is MDHEN and CDR2 is SYDVKM. This CDR3 comprises 16 residues.

The chain is built from TRBV5-1 and TRBJ2-5, with a tentative D call TRBD2 (5 bases). This CDR3 region has 17 residues. V was shortened by 2 bases and J by 3 bases, with 20 bases between the two germline ends. The germline CDR1 and CDR2 sequences are SGHRS and YFSETQ. For the CDR3, the DNA is TGCGCCAGCAGCTTCGGTGAAACGAGGGTGCCGAAAGAGACCCAGTACTTC. It yields the protein CASSFGETRVPKETQYF.

This clonotype was seen at least ten times. The chain joins TRBV6-5 to TRBJ2-3, with D unclear. Between the trimmed V and J ends, which lost 3 bases and 4 bases, there was a span of 8 bases. Germline CDR1 and CDR2: MNHEY and SVGAGI. This CDR3 spans 13 amino acids. CDR3 sequence (DNA): TGTGCCAGCAGTTATCACTACTCAGATACGCAGTATTTT. It translates to CASSYHYSDTQYF.

This clonotype was seen many times. The genes are TRBV6-5 and TRBJ2-1; D ambiguous. Per the germline V gene, CDR1 is MNHEY and CDR2 is SVGAGI. This CDR3 has 16 amino acids. V lost 2 bases and J lost 5, with 16 bases in between. The CDR3 region has the DNA TGTGCCAGCAGTTACGACGGCACCCAGTCCCACAATGAGCAGTTCTTC. Translation: CASSYDGTQSHNEQFF.

This rearrangement joins TRBV24-1 to TRBJ2-1; 11 positions agree with TRBD2. The V segment lost 4 bases and the J segment 7 bases; nucleotides outside the gene matches: 8. There are 16 residues in the CDR3. Germline-derived CDR1 and CDR2 are KGHDR and SFDVKD. The DNA of the CDR3 is TGTGCCACCAGTGACCCAACTAGCGGGGGCGGAAATGAGCAGTTCTTC. Translated, it gives CATSDPTSGGGNEQFF.

In its sample, this clonotype was seen many times. The rearrangement links TRBV3-1 to TRBJ2-7; no reliable D call. Trimming cost V 8 bases and J 1 base, with 6 bases left between them. Germline CDR1 LGHDT, CDR2 YNNKEL (reference sequence). The CDR3 covers 11 residues. The CDR3 DNA reads TGTGCCAGCGTGGGGTCCTACGAGCAGTACTTC. Its translation is CASVGSYEQYF.

This clonotype was counted ten times or more. The V and J genes are TRBV7-2 and TRBJ2-1; TRBD1 or TRBD2 may be the D gene (5 bases each). Germline V gives CDR1 SGHTA, CDR2 FQGNSA. The CDR3 is 15 amino acids. Trimming stripped 1 base from V and 4 bases from J, with 11 bases between. The CDR3 region is CASSLGGSLYNEQFF. The CDR3 bases are TGTGCCAGCAGCTTAGGGGGGTCTTTATACAATGAGCAGTTCTTC. Complete variable domain (other parts from reference TRBV7-2 and TRBJ2-1): GAGVSQSPSNKVTEKGKDVELRCDPISGHTALYWYRQSLGQGLEFLIYFQGNSAPDKSGLPSDRFSAERTGGSVSTLTIQRTQQEDSAVYLCASSLGGSLYNEQFFGPGTRLTVL.

This clonotype was seen ten or more times. The chain has TRBV7-8 and TRBJ1-1, with 7 bases that match TRBD1. The germline CDR1 and CDR2 sequences are SGHVS and FQNEAQ. The CDR3 is made up of 15 amino acids. With 5 bases clipped from V and 7 bases from J, the junction kept 13 bases outside the gene matches. CDR3 in DNA: TGTGCCAGCAGCCGAAAGACAGGGTTCCCGAGTGAAGCTTTCTTT. The encoded protein is CASSRKTGFPSEAFF.

This clonotype was detected many times. This rearrangement joins TRBV4-3 to TRBJ1-3; D is uncertain. The CDR3 has 17 amino acids. Germline loops: CDR1 LGHNA, CDR2 YSLEER. V lost 0 bases and J lost 0, with 12 bases in between. The CDR3 spells CASSQDPATRSGNTIYF. The CDR3 nucleotides read TGCGCCAGCAGCCAAGATCCAGCGACTCGCTCTGGAAACACCATATATTTT.

There are many counts of this clonotype. This chain uses TRBV5-1 with TRBJ2-3; D gene unclear. V lost 4 bases to trimming and J lost 2 bases, with 2 bases between them. Germline V gives CDR1 SGHRS, CDR2 YFSETQ. The CDR3 covers 11 residues. In DNA form, the CDR3 reads TGCGCCAGCAGCGTCACAGATACGCAGTATTTT. This gives the protein CASSVTDTQYF.

This clonotype showed up many times. The CDR3 reads CASSSRLAGAYEQYF. DNA of the CDR3: TGCGCCAGCAGCTCCAGACTAGCGGGGGCCTACGAGCAGTACTTC. The rearrangement uses TRBV5-1 and TRBJ2-7, with TRBD2 matching over 12 bases. The junction had 3 bases not matched to a gene; V was cut back by 3 bases and J by 2 bases. The CDR3 loop spans 15 amino acids. Germline lookup yields CDR1 SGHRS and CDR2 YFSETQ.

There are many counts of this clonotype. The chain carries TRBV6-2 or TRBV6-3 and TRBJ2-1; no firm D call. The CDR3 is 12 amino acids. With 4 bases removed from V and 10 bases from J, the gap between germline ends came to 11 bases. Germline CDR1 is MNHEY and CDR2 is SVGEGT. CDR3 nucleotide sequence: TGTGCCAGCAGTTGGATGGCCCCCGAGCAGTTCTTC. It encodes CASSWMAPEQFF.

In this sample, this clonotype turned up many times. The chain couples TRBV5-1 to TRBJ1-4; 9 nucleotides line up with TRBD1. Losses at the gene ends were 0 bases for V and 10 bases for J; bases not matched to a gene: 13. The CDR3 contains 17 residues. The germline CDR1 and CDR2 sequences are SGHRS and YFSETQ. The CDR3 loop reads CASSLEYQGQGLGKLFF. The CDR3 bases are TGCGCCAGCAGCTTGGAGTATCAGGGACAGGGTCTTGGAAAACTGTTTTTT.

In its sample, this clonotype was seen many times. V is TRBV5-1 and J is TRBJ2-1; D unclear. This CDR3 is built from 15 residues. The germline CDR1 and CDR2 sequences are SGHRS and YFSETQ. V was cut by 4 bases and J by 8 bases, with 19 bases left in between. CDR3 DNA: TGCGCCAGCAGCGTTAACCCCCAGCGCGCTGATGAGCAGTTCTTC. Translating gives CASSVNPQRADEQFF. Drawing the rest from reference TRBV5-1 and TRBJ2-1, the complete variable domain is KAGVTQTPRYLIKTRGQQVTLSCSPISGHRSVSWYQQTPGQGLQFLFEYFSETQRNKGNFPGRFSGRQFSNSRSEMNVSTLELGDSALYLCASSVNPQRADEQFFGPGTRLTVL.

This clonotype was found a few times. This chain uses TRBV28 with TRBJ1-1; 8 nucleotides agree with TRBD1. Trimming at V came to 3 bases and at J to 10 bases, leaving 4 bases not matched to a gene. CDR1 and CDR2 from the germline V gene are MDHEN and SYDVKM. The CDR3 sequence is 12 residues long. CDR3 DNA sequence: TGTGCCAGCAGTTTCGGGACAGGCAGAGCTTTCTTT. This codes for CASSFGTGRAFF.